The rows below give T cell receptor beta chains drawn from one sample of a study of cytomegalovirus exposure and HLA in healthy donors. The assay was immunoSEQ multiplex PCR, and TCRdb's table has in-frame clones only and misses some. The sample contains roughly 180,000 clones, nearly 80% of which appear only once. Sequenced input: PBMCs. The receptors come from a female donor in good health and CMV-seronegative. CDR3s include the opening cysteine and the closing phenylalanine or tryptophan. The D gene is left open where the match is weak. A clone size is listed for some rows: how often the clone was seen (once, few, many), or a class if it is expanded.

v_call	clone_size	j_call	d_call	cdr3_nt	cdr3_aa
TRBV11-2	few	TRBJ2-7	.	TGTGCCAGCAGCTTTACCCAGGGGATCTACGAGCAGTACTTC	CASSFTQGIYEQYF
TRBV5-1	.	TRBJ2-3	.	TGCGCCAGCAGCTTGAGGCAGGGTACAGATACGCAGTATTTT	CASSLRQGTDTQYF
TRBV2	.	TRBJ1-1	.	TGTGCCAGCCGAGGGCAGCCGAACACTGAAGCTTTCTTT	CASRGQPNTEAFF
TRBV11-3	.	TRBJ2-3	.	TGTGCCAGCAGCTTATCGGTACTTAGCACAGATACGCAGTATTTT	CASSLSVLSTDTQYF
TRBV7-8	.	TRBJ1-1	.	TGTGCCAGCAGCTACCGGGCCTCGGGGTCTGAAGCTTTCTTT	CASSYRASGSEAFF
TRBV7-3	.	TRBJ2-5	TRBD1	TGTGCCAGCAGCTTAAGATCGGACAGGGGATTGGAGACCCAGTACTTC	CASSLRSDRGLETQYF
TRBV7-3	.	TRBJ1-2	.	TGTGCCAGCAGCTTATTTGCAGGGGTAGGGGGCTACACCTTC	CASSLFAGVGGYTF
TRBV6-6	once	TRBJ1-2	.	TGTGCCAGCAGTTACTCGATGGCGGGTGGTGGCTACACCTTC	CASSYSMAGGGYTF
TRBV7-3	.	TRBJ2-7	.	TGTGCCAGCAGCTTAATGGAGGGACCCTACGAGCAGTACTTC	CASSLMEGPYEQYF
TRBV7-9	.	TRBJ1-2	.	TGTTCCAGCAGCCCTGGGGGGGTCTATGGCTACACCTTC	CSSSPGGVYGYTF
TRBV15	few	TRBJ1-5	TRBD1	TGTGCCACCAGCAGAGGCCTCGGCGGGACAGGGGATCAGCCCCAGCATTTT	CATSRGLGGTGDQPQHF
TRBV7-2	.	TRBJ2-2	TRBD1	TGTGCCAGCAGCTTAGTTGGACAGGGAGCCACCGGGGAGCTGTTTTTT	CASSLVGQGATGELFF
TRBV15	few	TRBJ1-1	.	TGTGCCACCAGCAGAGATGCGGTACGCATAATGAACACTGAAGCTTTCTTT	CATSRDAVRIMNTEAFF
TRBV2	.	TRBJ2-7	TRBD2	TGTGCCAGCATAATCGGGCGGGAGCCCTCCTACGAGCAGTACTTC	CASIIGREPSYEQYF
TRBV7-9	.	TRBJ1-2	TRBD1	TGTGCCAGCAGCTCGCTGGACAGGGGAAAATATGGCTACACCTTC	CASSSLDRGKYGYTF
TRBV19	.	TRBJ2-5	.	TGTGCCAGTACCCTCCTGGCGGGGCCCGGGGAGACCCAGTACTTC	CASTLLAGPGETQYF
TRBV29-1	once	TRBJ2-3	TRBD1	TGCAGCGTCGCGCGGACAGGAACCACAGATACGCAGTATTTT	CSVARTGTTDTQYF
TRBV5-5	.	TRBJ2-1	.	TGTGCCAGCAGCTTGGAGGGGTGGGAGCAGTTCTTC	CASSLEGWEQFF
TRBV2	once	TRBJ2-5	.	TGTGCCAGCAGTGAAGAGCCGGGATGGGAGACCCAGTACTTC	CASSEEPGWETQYF
TRBV7-6	.	TRBJ2-2	.	TGTGCCAGCAGCTTAGCGTTCCAGCGAGTAACCGGGGAGCTGTTTTTT	CASSLAFQRVTGELFF
TRBV7-6	.	TRBJ2-5	.	TGTGCCAGCAGCTTATTCGGGGAACAAGAGACCCAGTACTTC	CASSLFGEQETQYF
TRBV4-1	.	TRBJ2-3	TRBD2	TGCGCCAGCAGCCATAGTTCCCGGGGGGGCTACACAGATACGCAGTATTTT	CASSHSSRGGYTDTQYF
TRBV10-3	.	TRBJ2-3	TRBD2	TGTGCCATCACTCCTGGGGCCGGGACTACCAGCTCTGTCGCCGGGGTAGATACGCAGTATTTT	CAITPGAGTTSSVAGVDTQYF
TRBV11-3	.	TRBJ2-1	.	TGTGCCAGCAGCCTACGGGGGAGCTCCTACAATGAGCAGTTCTTC	CASSLRGSSYNEQFF
TRBV27	.	TRBJ2-4	TRBD2	TGTGCCAGCAGTCCCAGCGGGAGTTCAGCCAAAAACATTCAGTACTTC	CASSPSGSSAKNIQYF
TRBV4-2	.	TRBJ2-7	TRBD1	TGTGCCAGCAGCCAGCCGACAGGGGGGTATGCAGAGCAGTACTTC	CASSQPTGGYAEQYF
TRBV6-1	few	TRBJ2-3	.	TGTGCCAGCGGAACAGCGGTCCCTTCAGATACGCAGTATTTT	CASGTAVPSDTQYF
TRBV11-1	.	TRBJ2-7	TRBD2	TGTGCCAGCAGCTTCGGTGGGGGGGACTACGAGCAGTACTTC	CASSFGGGDYEQYF
TRBV18	.	TRBJ2-7	TRBD2	TGTGCCAGCTCACCACTTCCGGTTAGCGGGAGGTACACCTCCTACGAGCAGTACTTC	CASSPLPVSGRYTSYEQYF
TRBV7-2	few	TRBJ2-5	.	TGTGCCAGCAGCTTATTTCGGACAGTCCAAGAGACCCAGTACTTC	CASSLFRTVQETQYF
TRBV27	.	TRBJ1-1	TRBD1	TGTGCCAGCAGTTTGTCACAGGGGGCGATTGGCGTGGGCACTGAAGCTTTCTTT	CASSLSQGAIGVGTEAFF